These 31 T cell receptor beta chains were sequenced from one sample in a study of CD8 T cells in Susac syndrome. The RNA input was roughly 0.5 to 1 ug, and it was reverse transcribed with random hexamers. MiXCR was run by TCRdb on the immunoSEQ multiplex PCR reads, yielding one entry per CDR3 protein. The table includes about 90,000 distinct CDR3 sequences, 90% to 95% detected once. The sequencing sample was made of CD8+ T cells from PBMCs. Receptors originate from a human donor in good health.

The chain is built from TRBV29-1 and TRBJ1-1; D not certain. CDR1 and CDR2 from the germline V gene are SQVTM and ANQGSEA. The CDR3 covers 12 residues. Between the trimmed V and J ends, which lost 3 bases and 7 bases, there was a span of 12 bases. The CDR3 sequence: CSVERVGGEAFF. The CDR3 nucleotides read TGCAGCGTTGAGAGGGTTGGTGGTGAAGCTTTCTTT.

The rearrangement links TRBV4-1 to TRBJ2-1, with 9 bases lining up with TRBD1. Trimming removed 4 bases from V and 2 bases from J; junction bases left unmatched: 6. The CDR3 extends over 16 amino acids. Germline V lookup: CDR1 MGHRA, CDR2 YSYEKL. The CDR3 sequence: CASSLNTGGAYNEQFF. The CDR3 DNA follows: TGCGCCAGCAGCCTGAACACAGGGGGCGCCTACAATGAGCAGTTCTTC.

The chain carries TRBV12-5 and TRBJ2-7; 8 bases are a match to TRBD1. The CDR3 length is 15 residues. Germline V gene lookup returns CDR1 LGHNT and CDR2 FRNRAP. With V trimmed by 1 base and J by 5 bases, 7 bases remained unmatched. The CDR3 sequence is CASGLATGAEDEQYF. CDR3 DNA sequence: TGTGCTAGTGGTTTGGCGACAGGGGCCGAGGACGAGCAGTACTTC. Full variable domain (outside the CDR3, taken from reference TRBV12-5 and TRBJ2-7): DARVTQTPRHKVTEMGQEVTMRCQPILGHNTVFWYRQTMMQGLELLAYFRNRAPLDDSGMPKDRFSAEMPDATLATLKIQPSEPRDSAVYFCASGLATGAEDEQYFGPGTRLTVT.

V and J are TRBV29-1 and TRBJ2-7; perhaps TRBD2 as D (6 bases). The CDR3 is 16 amino acids. V was shortened by 7 bases and J by 3 bases, with 25 bases between the two germline ends. Germline CDR1 reads SQVTM; CDR2 reads ANQGSEA. CDR3 amino acids: CSAELREKGEDYEQYF. CDR3 in DNA: TGCAGCGCAGAGCTCCGGGAGAAAGGAGAGGACTACGAGCAGTACTTC.

This chain uses TRBV15 with TRBJ1-2; no clear D gene. Germline V CDR1 and CDR2: LNHNV, YYDKDF (reference sequence). The CDR3 totals 13 residues. Trimming stripped 4 bases from V and 2 bases from J, with 8 bases between. This CDR3 is CATSNMQNYGYTF. CDR3 in DNA: TGTGCCACCAGCAACATGCAAAACTATGGCTACACCTTC.

This clonotype appeared a few times. This sequence joins TRBV7-8 and TRBJ1-1, with D possibly matching TRBD1 (6 bases). Germline loops: CDR1 SGHVS, CDR2 FQNEAQ. This CDR3 is 19 amino acids long. V lost 0 bases, J lost 0 bases, and 20 bases lay in between. CDR3 region: CASSLAPRDIWGMNTEAFF. Written as DNA, the CDR3 is TGTGCCAGCAGCTTAGCCCCACGGGACATCTGGGGGATGAACACTGAAGCTTTCTTT.

The chain recombines TRBV3-1 with TRBJ2-7; the match to TRBD1 covers 9 bases. Trimming removed 3 bases from V and 2 bases from J; junction bases left unmatched: 5. Germline assignment: CDR1 LGHDT and CDR2 YNNKEL (reference sequence). The CDR3 runs to 15 residues. The CDR3 here is CASSQIGTGTYEQYF. The CDR3 DNA follows: TGTGCCAGCAGCCAGATCGGGACAGGGACCTACGAGCAGTACTTC.

V gene TRBV20-1 combines with J gene TRBJ2-1, with D unresolved. Between the trimmed V and J ends, which lost 5 bases and 13 bases, there was a span of 15 bases. CDR1 and CDR2 from the germline V gene are DFQATT and SNEGSKA (reference sequence). This CDR3 contains 11 residues. The CDR3 bases are TGCAGTGCTCCGCAACCGGGTCTCCAGTTCTTC. Its protein product is CSAPQPGLQFF.

The genes are TRBV19 and TRBJ2-1; tentatively, D is TRBD2 (5 bases). Trimming stripped 3 bases from V and 6 bases from J, with 9 bases between. The CDR3 spans 13 residues. CDR1 is LNHDA and CDR2 is SQIVND in the germline V gene (reference sequence). This CDR3 reads CASSIFGGNEQFF. In nucleotides, the CDR3 is TGTGCCAGTAGTATTTTCGGAGGCAATGAGCAGTTCTTC.

The chain carries TRBV27 and TRBJ2-2; TRBD1 matches 7 bases. The V gene's germline CDR1 is MNHEY and CDR2 SMNVEV (reference sequence). V gave up 5 bases and J gave up 4 bases; unmatched junction bases: 7. This CDR3 is built from 15 residues. The CDR3 DNA follows: TGTGCCAGCAGTCACAGGGGCGAGGGCACCGGGGAGCTGTTTTTT. It translates to CASSHRGEGTGELFF.

This clonotype showed up just a few times. The J gene is TRBJ2-7, the V gene TRBV2; TRBD2 matches 7 bases. V shed 3 bases, J shed 7 bases, and the junction held 0 bases outside the gene matches. The CDR3 totals 11 residues. CDR1 is SNHLY and CDR2 is FYNNEI in the germline V gene. CDR3 region: CASSEGGEQYF. The CDR3 bases are TGTGCCAGCAGTGAGGGGGGGGAGCAGTACTTC.

V is TRBV20-1 and J is TRBJ2-5; D may match TRBD1 or TRBD2 (5 bases each). CDR3 size: 14 residues. V lost 2 bases to trimming and J lost 2 bases, with 12 bases between them. From germline, CDR1 is DFQATT and CDR2 SNEGSKA (reference sequence). In nucleotides, the CDR3 is TGCAGTGCTAGACCCTGGGACGGACAAGAGACCCAGTACTTC. Its protein is CSARPWDGQETQYF.

This chain joins TRBV7-3 and TRBJ2-1, with D possibly matching TRBD1 (5 bases). From germline, CDR1 is SGHTA and CDR2 FQGTGA. V was clipped by 4 bases and J by 4 bases, with 17 bases between them. The CDR3 sequence is 16 residues long. The CDR3 region is CASSSSPGLNYNEQFF. CDR3 DNA sequence: TGTGCCAGCAGCTCCTCACCAGGGCTCAATTACAATGAGCAGTTCTTC. The full variable domain, with the rest looked up from reference TRBV7-3 and TRBJ2-1, is GAGVSQTPSNKVTEKGKYVELRCDPISGHTALYWYRQSLGQGPEFLIYFQGTGAADDSGLPNDRFFAVRPEGSVSTLKIQRTERGDSAVYLCASSSSPGLNYNEQFFGPGTRLTVL.

V usage is TRBV9 and J usage is TRBJ2-1; TRBD2 agrees at 8 bases. This CDR3 contains 17 residues. From germline, CDR1 is SGDLS and CDR2 YYNGEE. With V trimmed by 0 bases and J by 6 bases, 11 bases remained unmatched. CDR3 residues: CASSVGPGLVLSNEQFF. The DNA for the CDR3 is TGTGCCAGCAGCGTAGGTCCGGGACTAGTATTGAGCAATGAGCAGTTCTTC.

This chain connects TRBV23-1 to TRBJ1-5; no firm D call. TRBV23-1 is reported as an ORF; its role is uncertain. The CDR3 sequence is 19 residues long. Trimming cost V 3 bases and J 0 bases, with 21 bases left between them. The CDR3 region has the DNA TGCGCCAGCAGTCACAATCGAGAGGAGGACTCCTATAGCAATCAGCCCCAGCATTTT. Amino acid sequence: CASSHNREEDSYSNQPQHF.

The genes are TRBV20-1 and TRBJ2-5; possibly TRBD2 for D (6 bases). CDR3 length equals 12 residues. Trimming pared 5 bases from V and 1 base from J, leaving 8 bases between. Germline lookup yields CDR1 DFQATT and CDR2 SNEGSKA (reference sequence). CDR3 nucleotide sequence: TGCAGTGCTGGGACTCCCCAAGAGACCCAGTACTTC. Translating gives CSAGTPQETQYF.

As for this clonotype: The junction departs from germline at one end; a sequencing error may be responsible. The gene calls are TRBV4-1 and TRBJ2-7; no reliable D call. Germline V gives CDR1 MGHRA, CDR2 YSYEKL. The CDR3 is 16 residues long. Written as DNA, the CDR3 is TGCGCCAGCAGCAAAGAAGCAGGTTTGAGCTCCTACGAGCAGTACTTC. Its translation: CASSKEAGLSSYEQYF.

The chain employs TRBV4-1 and TRBJ2-2; D is ambiguous. Trimming left V 1 base short and J 1 base short, with 10 bases between. CDR3 size: 16 residues. CDR1 MGHRA and CDR2 YSYEKL come from the germline V gene. The CDR3 DNA reads TGCGCCAGCAGCCAAGGGCGGAACTTGAACACCGGGGAGCTGTTTTTT. The encoded protein is CASSQGRNLNTGELFF.

The chain has TRBV7-9 and TRBJ1-5; D is ambiguous. From germline, CDR1 is SEHNR and CDR2 FQNEAQ (reference sequence). The CDR3 runs to 15 residues. Trimming stripped 4 bases from V and 0 bases from J, with 10 bases between. CDR3 DNA sequence: TGTGCCAGCAGCTCTGACCTCCTTAGCAATCAGCCCCAGCATTTT. Protein product: CASSSDLLSNQPQHF.

The V call is TRBV12-3 or TRBV12-4, the J call TRBJ1-1; D possibly corresponds to TRBD1 (5 bases). V was clipped by 5 bases and J by 7 bases, with 11 bases between them. CDR3 size: 12 residues. The DNA for the CDR3 is TGTGCCAGCAGTCCCAACAGGCTTGAAGCTTTCTTT. As protein: CASSPNRLEAFF.

This clonotype appeared a few times. This sequence joins TRBV5-6 and TRBJ2-7; D is undetermined. V was clipped by 2 bases and J by 1 base, with 7 bases between them. CDR1 SGHDT and CDR2 YYEEEE come from the germline V gene. This CDR3 is 13 amino acids long. CDR3 protein: CASSFGQSYEQYF. Written as DNA, the CDR3 is TGTGCCAGCAGCTTCGGGCAGTCCTACGAGCAGTACTTC.

This clonotype was found once. The chain couples TRBV7-3 to TRBJ2-1; TRBD2 is a possible D gene (5 bases). The germline gives CDR1 SGHTA, CDR2 FQGTGA. Between the trimmed V and J ends, which lost 5 bases and 6 bases, there was a span of 14 bases. CDR3 size: 14 residues. DNA for the CDR3: TGTGCCAGCAGCAAAGTACTAGTCCCCAATGAGCAGTTCTTC. It is translated as CASSKVLVPNEQFF.

This chain connects TRBV2 to TRBJ2-1; D is uncertain. In germline, CDR1 is SNHLY, CDR2 FYNNEI. The CDR3 has 11 residues. Trimming stripped 9 bases from V and 7 bases from J, with 10 bases between. CDR3 nucleotide sequence: TGTGCCAGAAGGGTTGGGAATGAGCAGTTCTTC. Its translation is CARRVGNEQFF.

The rearrangement uses TRBV7-9 and TRBJ2-5; TRBD1 is a possible D gene (6 bases). The CDR3 has 14 residues. The germline CDR1 and CDR2 sequences are SEHNR and FQNEAQ (reference sequence). Trimming left V 4 bases short and J 3 bases short, with 12 bases between. The CDR3 region is CASSSTGKKETQYF. In DNA form, the CDR3 reads TGTGCCAGCAGCTCGACAGGAAAAAAAGAGACCCAGTACTTC.

This chain joins TRBV3-1 and TRBJ2-5; no clear D gene. The CDR3 totals 14 residues. Trimming pared 3 bases from V and 4 bases from J, leaving 12 bases between. The germline gives CDR1 LGHDT, CDR2 YNNKEL (reference sequence). The CDR3 region is CASSQSGLGETQYF. DNA of the CDR3: TGTGCCAGCAGCCAGTCCGGGCTCGGAGAGACCCAGTACTTC.

The chain is built from TRBV4-2 and TRBJ2-7, with 9 bases lining up with TRBD2. The ends lost 4 bases at V and 5 bases at J; junction bases unmatched: 12. The CDR3 extends over 16 amino acids. Germline V gives CDR1 LGHNA, CDR2 YNFKEQ. Here the CDR3 reads CASSLRHPAGGHEQYF. CDR3 in DNA: TGTGCCAGCAGCCTTCGGCACCCAGCGGGGGGACACGAGCAGTACTTC.

This chain joins TRBV19 and TRBJ2-7; the match to TRBD2 covers 9 bases. J was trimmed by 3 bases and V by 7 bases; bases with no gene match: 10. Germline V gene data show CDR1 as LNHDA and CDR2 as SQIVND (reference sequence). The CDR3 has 15 residues. CDR3 loop: CASKGASGGYYEQYF. Written as DNA, the CDR3 is TGTGCCAGTAAGGGTGCCAGCGGGGGGTACTACGAGCAGTACTTC.

CDR3 sequence reads: CASSEAPENIQYF. CDR3 DNA sequence: TGTGCCAGCAGTGAAGCCCCCGAAAACATTCAGTACTTC. The V gene is TRBV6-1, the J gene TRBJ2-4; D gene ambiguous. CDR3 length equals 13 residues. Germline assignment: CDR1 MNHNS and CDR2 SASEGT. Trimming pared 0 bases from V and 5 bases from J, leaving 5 bases between.

This chain connects TRBV10-3 to TRBJ2-7; 9 bases match TRBD1. The CDR3 sequence is 14 residues long. Germline trimming cut 4 bases from V and 3 bases from J; bases unmatched to any gene: 4. Looked up from germline, CDR1 is ENHRY and CDR2 is SYGVKD. The CDR3 nucleotides read TGTGCCATCAGTGCGATGACAGGGGGCTACGAGCAGTACTTC. This gives the protein CAISAMTGGYEQYF.

The CDR3, as DNA: TGTGCCAGCAGCCAAATGCCCGACCCCGGACTCTCTGGAAACACCATATATTTT. Translation: CASSQMPDPGLSGNTIYF. The gene calls are TRBV3-1 and TRBJ1-3; D remains unclear. Germline assignment: CDR1 LGHDT and CDR2 YNNKEL (reference sequence). This CDR3 comprises 18 residues. V lost 2 bases, J lost 0 bases, and 17 bases lay in between.

The rearrangement joins TRBV28 to TRBJ1-2; 9 bases align to TRBD1. This CDR3 contains 16 residues. The V and J ends lost 6 bases and 8 bases, in that order; junction bases with no gene match: 16. The V gene's germline CDR1 is MDHEN and CDR2 SYDVKM. CDR3 nucleotides: TGTGCCAGCAGACCACCGGGACAGGGCTGGGTTCGCGGCTACACCTTC. Its protein is CASRPPGQGWVRGYTF.